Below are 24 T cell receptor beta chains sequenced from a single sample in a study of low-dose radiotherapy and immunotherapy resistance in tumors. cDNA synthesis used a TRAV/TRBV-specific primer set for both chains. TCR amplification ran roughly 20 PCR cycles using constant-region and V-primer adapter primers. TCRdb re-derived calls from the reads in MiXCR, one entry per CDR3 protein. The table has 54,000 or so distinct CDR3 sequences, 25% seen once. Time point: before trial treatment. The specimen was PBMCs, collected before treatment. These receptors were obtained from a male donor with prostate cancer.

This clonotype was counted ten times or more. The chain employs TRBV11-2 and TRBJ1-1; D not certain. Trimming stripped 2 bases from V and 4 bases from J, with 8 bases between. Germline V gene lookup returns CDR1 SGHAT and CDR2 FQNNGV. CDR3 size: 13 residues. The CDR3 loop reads CASSLNVATEAFF. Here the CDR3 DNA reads TGTGCCAGCAGCTTAAATGTGGCCACTGAAGCTTTCTTT.

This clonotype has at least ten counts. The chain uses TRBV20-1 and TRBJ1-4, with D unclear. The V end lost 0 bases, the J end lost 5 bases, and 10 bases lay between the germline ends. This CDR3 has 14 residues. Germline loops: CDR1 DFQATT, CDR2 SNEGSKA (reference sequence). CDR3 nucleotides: TGCAGTGCTAGAGAGGGCGGAAGCAATGAAAAACTGTTTTTT. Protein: CSAREGGSNEKLFF.

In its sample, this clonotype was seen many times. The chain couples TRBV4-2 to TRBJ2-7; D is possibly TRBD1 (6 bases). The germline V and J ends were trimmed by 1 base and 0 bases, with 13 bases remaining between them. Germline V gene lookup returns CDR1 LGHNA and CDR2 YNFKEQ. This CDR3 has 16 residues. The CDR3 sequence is CASSQAGRGSSYEQYF. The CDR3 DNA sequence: TGTGCCAGCAGCCAAGCTGGCAGGGGCAGCTCCTACGAGCAGTACTTC.

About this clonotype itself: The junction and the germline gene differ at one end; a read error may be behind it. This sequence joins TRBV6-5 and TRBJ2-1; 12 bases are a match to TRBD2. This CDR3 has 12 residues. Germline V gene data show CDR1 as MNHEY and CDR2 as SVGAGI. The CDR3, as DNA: TGTGCCAGCAGATCCGGGACTAGCGGGCCACTCTTC. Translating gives CASRSGTSGPLF.

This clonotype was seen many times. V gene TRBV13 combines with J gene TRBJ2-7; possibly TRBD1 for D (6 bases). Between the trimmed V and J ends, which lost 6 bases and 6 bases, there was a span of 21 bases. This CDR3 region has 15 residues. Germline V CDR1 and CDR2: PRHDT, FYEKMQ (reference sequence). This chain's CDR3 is CASRPSGHWSAEQYF. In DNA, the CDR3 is TGTGCCAGCAGGCCCTCGGGACACTGGTCTGCCGAGCAGTACTTC.

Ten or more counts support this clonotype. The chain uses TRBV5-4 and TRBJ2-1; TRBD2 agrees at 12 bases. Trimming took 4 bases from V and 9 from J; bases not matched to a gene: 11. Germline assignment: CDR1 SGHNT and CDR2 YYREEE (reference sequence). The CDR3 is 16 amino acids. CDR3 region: CASSEGASGGVGEQFF. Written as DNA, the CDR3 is TGTGCCAGCAGCGAGGGGGCTAGCGGGGGGGTGGGTGAGCAGTTCTTC.

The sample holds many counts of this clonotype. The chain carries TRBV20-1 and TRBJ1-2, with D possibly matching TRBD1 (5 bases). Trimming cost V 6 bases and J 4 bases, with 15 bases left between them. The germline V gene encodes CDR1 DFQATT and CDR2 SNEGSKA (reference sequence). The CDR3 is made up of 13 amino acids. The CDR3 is CSAAGTDLYGYTF. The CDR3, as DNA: TGCAGTGCAGCTGGGACGGACCTCTATGGCTACACCTTC.

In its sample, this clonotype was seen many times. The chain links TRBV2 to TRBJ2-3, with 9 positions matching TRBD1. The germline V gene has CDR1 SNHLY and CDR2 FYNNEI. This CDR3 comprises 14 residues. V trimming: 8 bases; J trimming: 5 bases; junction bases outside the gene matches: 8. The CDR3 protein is CASGGTGRIDTQYF. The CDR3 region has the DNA TGTGCCAGCGGCGGGACAGGGCGGATAGATACGCAGTATTTT.

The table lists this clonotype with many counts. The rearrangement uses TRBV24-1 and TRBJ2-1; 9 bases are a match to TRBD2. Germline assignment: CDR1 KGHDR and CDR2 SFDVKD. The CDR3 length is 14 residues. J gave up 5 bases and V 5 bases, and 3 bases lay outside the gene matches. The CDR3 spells CATSARGGNNEQFF. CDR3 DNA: TGTGCCACCAGTGCGCGGGGGGGAAACAATGAGCAGTTCTTC.

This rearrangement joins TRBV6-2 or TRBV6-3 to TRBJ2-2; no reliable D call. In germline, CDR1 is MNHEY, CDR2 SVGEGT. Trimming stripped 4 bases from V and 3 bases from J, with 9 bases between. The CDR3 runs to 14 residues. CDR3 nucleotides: TGTGCCAGCAGTTTTAACCAGGACACCGGGGAGCTGTTTTTT. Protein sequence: CASSFNQDTGELFF.

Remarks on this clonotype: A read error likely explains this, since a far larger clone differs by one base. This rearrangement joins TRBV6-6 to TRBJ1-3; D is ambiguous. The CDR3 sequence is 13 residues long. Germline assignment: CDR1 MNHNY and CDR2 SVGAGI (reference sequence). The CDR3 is CANSGPTGNTIYF. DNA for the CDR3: TGTGCCAACAGTGGGCCTACCGGGAACACCATATATTTT.

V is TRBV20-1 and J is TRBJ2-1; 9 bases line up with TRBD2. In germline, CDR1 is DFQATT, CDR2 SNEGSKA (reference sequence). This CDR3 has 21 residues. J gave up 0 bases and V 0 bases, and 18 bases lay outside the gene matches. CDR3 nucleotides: TGCAGTGCTAGAGATCGGTTGACTAGCGGACCGCACCTCATCTCCTACAATGAGCAGTTCTTC. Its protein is CSARDRLTSGPHLISYNEQFF.

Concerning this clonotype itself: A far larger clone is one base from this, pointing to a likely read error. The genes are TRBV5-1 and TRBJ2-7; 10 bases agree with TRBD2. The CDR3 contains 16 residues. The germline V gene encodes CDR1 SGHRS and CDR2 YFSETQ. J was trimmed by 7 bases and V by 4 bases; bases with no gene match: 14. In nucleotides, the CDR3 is TGCGCCAGCAGCCCCTCCGGGACTAGCGCCTACAATGAGCAGTACTTC. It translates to CASSPSGTSAYNEQYF.

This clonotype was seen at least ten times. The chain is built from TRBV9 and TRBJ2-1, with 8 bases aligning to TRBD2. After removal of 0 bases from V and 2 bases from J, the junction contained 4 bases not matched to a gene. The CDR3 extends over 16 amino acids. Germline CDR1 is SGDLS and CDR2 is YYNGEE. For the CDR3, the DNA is TGTGCCAGCAGCGTAGTTACTAGCGGCACCTACAATGAGCAGTTCTTC. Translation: CASSVVTSGTYNEQFF.

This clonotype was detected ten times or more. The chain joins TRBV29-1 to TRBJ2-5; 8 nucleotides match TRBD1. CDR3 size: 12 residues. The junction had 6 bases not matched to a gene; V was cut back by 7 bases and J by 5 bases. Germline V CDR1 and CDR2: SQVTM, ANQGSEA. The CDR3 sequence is CSDRTGSETQYF. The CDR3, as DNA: TGCAGCGACCGGACAGGGAGCGAGACCCAGTACTTC.

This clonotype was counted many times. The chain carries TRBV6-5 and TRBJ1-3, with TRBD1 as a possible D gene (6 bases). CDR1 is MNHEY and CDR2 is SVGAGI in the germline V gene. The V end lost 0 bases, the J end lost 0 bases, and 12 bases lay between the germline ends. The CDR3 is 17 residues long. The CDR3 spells CASSYSTGASSGNTIYF. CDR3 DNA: TGTGCCAGCAGTTACTCGACAGGTGCCAGCTCTGGAAACACCATATATTTT.

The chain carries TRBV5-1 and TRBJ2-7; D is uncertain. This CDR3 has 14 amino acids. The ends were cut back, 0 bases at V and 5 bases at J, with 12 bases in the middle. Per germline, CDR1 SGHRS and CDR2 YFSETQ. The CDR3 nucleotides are TGCGCCAGCAGCTTGGAAACCAGCTGGGACGAGCAGTACTTC. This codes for CASSLETSWDEQYF.

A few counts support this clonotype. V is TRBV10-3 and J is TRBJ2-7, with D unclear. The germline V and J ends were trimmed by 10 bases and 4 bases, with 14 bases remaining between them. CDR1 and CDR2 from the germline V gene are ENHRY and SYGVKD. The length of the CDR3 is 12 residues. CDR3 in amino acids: CATEDRTYEQYF. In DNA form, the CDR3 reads TGTGCCACCGAGGACCGCACTTACGAGCAGTACTTC.

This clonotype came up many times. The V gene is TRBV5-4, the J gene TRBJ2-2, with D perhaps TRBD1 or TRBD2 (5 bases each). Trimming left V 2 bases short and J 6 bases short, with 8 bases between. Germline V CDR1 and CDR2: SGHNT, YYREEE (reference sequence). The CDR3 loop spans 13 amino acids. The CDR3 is CASSLPGPGELFF. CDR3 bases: TGTGCCAGCAGCTTACCGGGACCCGGGGAGCTGTTTTTT.

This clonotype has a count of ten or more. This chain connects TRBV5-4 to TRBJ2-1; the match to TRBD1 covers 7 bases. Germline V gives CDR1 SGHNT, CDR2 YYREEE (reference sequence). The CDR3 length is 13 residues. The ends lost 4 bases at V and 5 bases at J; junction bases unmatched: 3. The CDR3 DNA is TGTGCCAGCAGCCTTGGACAGGACAATGAGCAGTTCTTC. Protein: CASSLGQDNEQFF.

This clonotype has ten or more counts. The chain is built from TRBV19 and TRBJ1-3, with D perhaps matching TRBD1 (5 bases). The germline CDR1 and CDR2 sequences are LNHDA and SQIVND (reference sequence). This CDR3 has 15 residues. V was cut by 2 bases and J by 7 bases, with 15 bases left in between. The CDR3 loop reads CASSIWSGTGNTIYF. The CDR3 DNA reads TGTGCCAGTAGTATATGGTCCGGGACCGGGAACACCATATATTTT. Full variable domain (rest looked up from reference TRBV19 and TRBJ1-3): DGGITQSPKYLFRKEGQNVTLSCEQNLNHDAMYWYRQDPGQGLRLIYYSQIVNDFQKGDIAEGYSVSREKKESFPLTVTSAQKNPTAFYLCASSIWSGTGNTIYFGEGSWLTVV.

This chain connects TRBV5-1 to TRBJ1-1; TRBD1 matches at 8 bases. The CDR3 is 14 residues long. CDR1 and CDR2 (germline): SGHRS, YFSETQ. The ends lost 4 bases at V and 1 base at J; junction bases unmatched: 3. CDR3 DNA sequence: TGCGCCAGCAGCAACAGGGGGGCGAACACTGAAGCTTTCTTT. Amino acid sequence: CASSNRGANTEAFF.

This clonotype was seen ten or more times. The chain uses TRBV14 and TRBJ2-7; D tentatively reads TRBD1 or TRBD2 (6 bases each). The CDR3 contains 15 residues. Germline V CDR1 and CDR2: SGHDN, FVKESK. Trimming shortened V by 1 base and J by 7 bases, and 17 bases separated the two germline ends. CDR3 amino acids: CASSQVGGGAWEQYF. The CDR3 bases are TGTGCCAGCAGCCAAGTCGGGGGCGGGGCATGGGAGCAGTACTTC.

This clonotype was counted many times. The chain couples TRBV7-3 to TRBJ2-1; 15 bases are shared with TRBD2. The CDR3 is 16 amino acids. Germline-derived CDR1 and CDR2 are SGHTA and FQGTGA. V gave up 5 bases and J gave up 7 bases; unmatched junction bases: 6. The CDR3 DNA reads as TGTGCCAGCAGCAAGGGACTAGCGGGGGGTGAAAATGAGCAGTTCTTC. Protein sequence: CASSKGLAGGENEQFF. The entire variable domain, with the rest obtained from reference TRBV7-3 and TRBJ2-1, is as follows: GAGVSQTPSNKVTEKGKYVELRCDPISGHTALYWYRQSLGQGPEFLIYFQGTGAADDSGLPNDRFFAVRPEGSVSTLKIQRTERGDSAVYLCASSKGLAGGENEQFFGPGTRLTVL.